Reported below is one TCR beta chain. Its antigen is not identified. V shed 1 base and J 4 bases; nucleotides not matched to a gene: 5. The CDR3 loop spans 16 amino acids. The germline gives CDR1 SGDLS, CDR2 YYNGEE. Synthesis of TCR cDNA relied on 5'RACE template switching, which attached a universal primer site and UMIs. TCRdb re-called the 5' RACE reads with MiXCR, one entry per CDR3 protein. The sample gives 300,000 to 350,000 distinct CDR3 sequences, 3.5% to 4.5% of which show up once; more than 20% is in the top ten. This specimen belongs to a study of T cells after yellow fever vaccination. Notes on the study in general: A limited proportion of clonotypes was detected within both the CD4 and CD8 compartments. Re-detected after boosting: most primary clones, 96% of CD4 and less than 90% of CD8.

The sequenced sample was PBMCs, obtained 5 days after the yellow fever booster vaccination. The sequence was obtained from a man between 18 and 35 years old who received the YFV17D yellow fever vaccine. The chain has TRBV9 and TRBJ2-3, with TRBD1 matching over 11 bases. The CDR3 is CASSVKPGQGADTQYF. The CDR3 bases are TGTGCCAGCAGCGTAAAACCGGGACAGGGGGCAGATACGCAGTATTTT.